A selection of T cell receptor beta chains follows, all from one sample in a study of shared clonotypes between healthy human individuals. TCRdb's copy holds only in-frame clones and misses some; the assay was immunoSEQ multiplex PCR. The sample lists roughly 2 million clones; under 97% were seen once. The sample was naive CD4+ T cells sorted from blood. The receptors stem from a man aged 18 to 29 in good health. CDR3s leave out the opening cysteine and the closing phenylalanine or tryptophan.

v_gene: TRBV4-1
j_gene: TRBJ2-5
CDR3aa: ASSQGGTGIRETQY

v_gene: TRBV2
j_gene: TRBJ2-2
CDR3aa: ASSLTGAGTGELF

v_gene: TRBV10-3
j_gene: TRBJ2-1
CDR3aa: AMRSGPLAGGGEQF

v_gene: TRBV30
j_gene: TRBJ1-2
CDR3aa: AWTGLAWGYT

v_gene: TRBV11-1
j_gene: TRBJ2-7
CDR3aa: ASSLGGAREQY

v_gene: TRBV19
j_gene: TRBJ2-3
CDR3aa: ASYPSGGLTDTQY

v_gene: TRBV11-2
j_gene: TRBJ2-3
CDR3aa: ASSLELAGLHTQY

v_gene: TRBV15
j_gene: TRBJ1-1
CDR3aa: ATSLLLGNTEAF

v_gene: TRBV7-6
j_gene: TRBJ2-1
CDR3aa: ASSQDSFSYNEQF

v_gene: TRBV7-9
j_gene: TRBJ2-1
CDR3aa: ASSLVQGPNNEQF

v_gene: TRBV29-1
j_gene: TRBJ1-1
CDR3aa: SILQGLNTEAF

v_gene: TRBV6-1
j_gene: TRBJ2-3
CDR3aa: ASSELRTSGRWGTDTQY

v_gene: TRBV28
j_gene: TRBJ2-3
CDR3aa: ASSPGSRGTDTQY

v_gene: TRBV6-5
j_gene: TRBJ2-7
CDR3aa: ASTRGASGAYEQY

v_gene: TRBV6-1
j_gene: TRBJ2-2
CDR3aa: ALRGGGNTGELF

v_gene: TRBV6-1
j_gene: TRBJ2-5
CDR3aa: ASSENRDNQETQY

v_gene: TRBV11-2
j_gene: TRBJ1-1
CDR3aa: ASSSWTENTEAF

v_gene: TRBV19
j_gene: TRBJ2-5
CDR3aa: ASSISGAVSETQY

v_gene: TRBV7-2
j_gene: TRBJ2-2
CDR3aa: ASKEASGNTGELF

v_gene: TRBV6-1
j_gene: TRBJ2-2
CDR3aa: ASSAGGLGTGELF

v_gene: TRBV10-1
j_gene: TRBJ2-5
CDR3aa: ASSETVRSQETQY

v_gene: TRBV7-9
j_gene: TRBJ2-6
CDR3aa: ASSRLGTSVFGANVLT

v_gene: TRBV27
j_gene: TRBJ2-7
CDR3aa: ASSSTLGLAVYEQY

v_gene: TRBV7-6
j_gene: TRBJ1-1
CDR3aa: ASSPGQGAYEAF

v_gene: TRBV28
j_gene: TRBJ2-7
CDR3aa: ASSFGRAGSYEQY

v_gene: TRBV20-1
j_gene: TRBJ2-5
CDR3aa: SAPETQY

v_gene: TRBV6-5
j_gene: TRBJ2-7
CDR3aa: ASSRARTSTYEQY

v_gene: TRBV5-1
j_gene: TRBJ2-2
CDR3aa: ASSLAGIGYTGELF

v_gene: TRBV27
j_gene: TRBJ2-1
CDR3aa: ASSVGLAGVEQF

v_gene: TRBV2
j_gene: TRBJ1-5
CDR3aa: ASSVEGSRGQPQH

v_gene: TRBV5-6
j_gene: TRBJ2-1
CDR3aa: ASSFPRGGLTAEQF

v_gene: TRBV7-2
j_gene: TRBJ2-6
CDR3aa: ASSLDSGANVLT

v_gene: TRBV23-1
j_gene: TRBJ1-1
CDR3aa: ASKPPVGGQKWEYEAF

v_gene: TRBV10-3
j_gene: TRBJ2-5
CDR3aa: AISVRGPQETQY

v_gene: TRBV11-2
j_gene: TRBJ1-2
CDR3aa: ASSLEGAFLNYGYT

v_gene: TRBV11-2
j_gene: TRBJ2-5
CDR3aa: ASSWDRGRGQETQY

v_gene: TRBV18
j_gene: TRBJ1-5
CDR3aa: ASSPQQDAGEPQH

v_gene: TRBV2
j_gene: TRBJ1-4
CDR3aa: ASSLENRDSEKLF

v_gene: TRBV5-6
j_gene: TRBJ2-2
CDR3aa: ASSNPLADGLAGELF

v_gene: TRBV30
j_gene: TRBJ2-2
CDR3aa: AWSPWSGVSTGELF

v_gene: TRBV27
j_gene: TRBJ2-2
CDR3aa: ASSLFGLANTGELF

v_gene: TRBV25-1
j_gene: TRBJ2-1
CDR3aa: ASSEGGAYNEQF

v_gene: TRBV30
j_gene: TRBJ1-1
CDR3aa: AWSVLDSIMNTEAF

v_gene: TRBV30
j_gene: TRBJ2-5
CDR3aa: AWTERETQY